The 27 T cell receptor beta chains below all came from one sample that was sequenced in a study of naive and memory T cell subsets. Two oligonucleotides, mixed equimolar, formed the beta constant-region primer covering TRBC1 and TRBC2. Each CDR3 protein is one row after TCRdb ran MiXCR on the UMI-ligation and nested PCR reads. This table has about 35,000 distinct CDR3 sequences, 10% to 15% appearing once. The specimen was effector memory CD4+ T cells from blood. The subset was: effector memory, CD45RA- CD27-. Receptor source: a human donor in good health.

The J gene is TRBJ1-6, the V gene TRBV9, with D possibly being TRBD1 (5 bases). Germline V gene lookup returns CDR1 SGDLS and CDR2 YYNGEE. The CDR3 runs 14 residues. Deletions cut 0 bases from V and 7 bases from J, with 8 bases between. CDR3 protein: CASSVEGRNSPLHF. In DNA form, the CDR3 reads TGTGCCAGCAGCGTAGAGGGGAGGAATTCACCCCTCCACTTT. Complete variable domain (other parts from reference TRBV9 and TRBJ1-6): DSGVTQTPKHLITATGQRVTLRCSPRSGDLSVYWYQQSLDQGLQFLIQYYNGEERAKGNILERFSAQQFPDLHSELNLSSLELGDSALYFCASSVEGRNSPLHFGNGTRLTVT.

This clonotype was recorded a few times. CDR3 loop: CASSLVVLGGTDTQYF. In nucleotides, the CDR3 is TGTGCCAGCAGCTTAGTGGTACTAGGGGGCACAGATACGCAGTATTTT. The chain joins TRBV7-9 to TRBJ2-3; D tentatively reads TRBD1 or TRBD2 (5 bases each). CDR1 is SEHNR, CDR2 FQNEAQ, per germline (reference sequence). The CDR3 is 16 residues long. Trimming left V 1 base short and J 1 base short, with 12 bases between.

This clonotype was seen ten or more times. The CDR3 reads CSARWGTQPQHF. CDR3 bases: TGCAGTGCTAGGTGGGGGACTCAGCCCCAGCATTTT. This chain joins TRBV20-1 and TRBJ1-5; D might be TRBD1 (5 bases). This CDR3 contains 12 residues. The V gene lost 3 bases and the J gene lost 6 bases, with 9 bases spanning the gap. The germline CDR1 and CDR2 sequences are DFQATT and SNEGSKA (reference sequence).

The V call is TRBV12-3 or TRBV12-4, the J call TRBJ1-5; D uncertain. The CDR3 loop spans 13 amino acids. V shed 6 bases and J shed 0 bases, with 6 bases lying between them. For the CDR3, the DNA is TGTGCCAGCAGCCCAGATAGCAATCAGCCCCAGCATTTT. It encodes CASSPDSNQPQHF.

This clonotype was seen ten or more times. This chain links TRBV15 with TRBJ1-2, with D unclear. Germline values: CDR1 LNHNV, CDR2 YYDKDF (reference sequence). With 0 bases removed from V and 0 bases from J, the gap between germline ends came to 11 bases. This CDR3 is 16 amino acids long. The CDR3: CATSRDLTLTNYGYTF. CDR3 nucleotides: TGTGCCACCAGCAGAGATTTGACATTAACTAACTATGGCTACACCTTC.

This clonotype was seen a handful of times. The V gene is TRBV28, the J gene TRBJ2-7; possibly TRBD1 or TRBD2 for D (6 bases each). With 9 bases removed from V and 2 bases from J, the gap between germline ends came to 11 bases. CDR1 and CDR2 from the germline V gene are MDHEN and SYDVKM. The CDR3 is 12 amino acids. As DNA, the CDR3 is TGTGCCAGTGGAGGGGGGACCTACGAGCAGTACTTC. Protein product: CASGGGTYEQYF. The whole variable domain, remainder taken from reference TRBV28 and TRBJ2-7, is DVKVTQSSRYLVKRTGEKVFLECVQDMDHENMFWYRQDPGLGLRLIYFSYDVKMKEKGDIPEGYSVSREKKERFSLILESASTNQTSMYLCASGGGTYEQYFGPGTRLTVT.

This clonotype is classed as medium-sized. The rearrangement joins TRBV6-5 to TRBJ2-1; 9 bases agree with TRBD2. This CDR3 is 14 amino acids long. The trim removed 6 bases at V and 7 bases at J, leaving 7 bases unmatched. Germline CDR1 and CDR2: MNHEY and SVGAGI. The CDR3 coding sequence is TGTGCCAGCAGAGAGCGGGAGGTCGGGAATGAGCAGTTCTTC. Protein: CASREREVGNEQFF.

V usage is TRBV7-9 and J usage is TRBJ1-2, with TRBD1 as a possible D gene (6 bases). The V and J ends lost 5 bases and 7 bases respectively, with 11 bases between them. The CDR3 consists of 12 residues. The germline CDR1 and CDR2 sequences are SEHNR and FQNEAQ (reference sequence). This CDR3 is CASSTPQGGYTF. The CDR3 region has the DNA TGTGCCAGCAGCACCCCACAGGGTGGCTACACCTTC. The full variable domain, completed using reference TRBV7-9 and TRBJ1-2, is DTGVSQNPRHKITKRGQNVTFRCDPISEHNRLYWYRQTLGQGPEFLTYFQNEAQLEKSRLLSDRFSAERPKGSFSTLEIQRTEQGDSAMYLCASSTPQGGYTFGSGTRLTVV.

The V gene is TRBV6-5, the J gene TRBJ1-1, with 12 bases matching TRBD1. The CDR3 contains 16 residues. V shed 6 bases, J shed 4 bases, and the junction held 9 bases outside the gene matches. Germline V gene lookup returns CDR1 MNHEY and CDR2 SVGAGI. This chain's CDR3 is CASRGLGQGARTEAFF. The DNA of the CDR3 is TGTGCCAGCAGGGGGTTGGGACAGGGGGCTCGCACTGAAGCTTTCTTT.

This clonotype was found many times. V is TRBV4-3 and J is TRBJ2-3, with TRBD2 as a possible D gene (5 bases). CDR1 and CDR2 from the germline V gene are LGHNA and YSLEER. The CDR3 totals 15 residues. Trimming left V 4 bases short and J 6 bases short, with 17 bases between. CDR3 loop: CASSLRGKEEDTQYF. CDR3 DNA sequence: TGCGCCAGCAGCCTTCGAGGGAAAGAGGAGGATACGCAGTATTTT.

This clonotype was seen ten or more times. This sequence joins TRBV18 and TRBJ2-7; no clear D. In germline, CDR1 is KGHSH, CDR2 LQKENI. There are 15 residues in the CDR3. V was trimmed by 0 bases and J by 0 bases, leaving 9 bases between them. The CDR3 loop is CASSPPRVSSYEQYF. In nucleotides, the CDR3 is TGTGCCAGCTCACCACCCCGGGTGAGCTCCTACGAGCAGTACTTC.

The J gene is TRBJ2-5, the V gene TRBV6-9, with a weak D call TRBD2 (5 bases). The V gene's germline CDR1 is MNHGY and CDR2 SVAAGI. The CDR3 is made up of 13 amino acids. V lost 6 bases and J 1 base, leaving 9 bases between the germline ends. CDR3 sequence: CASRERIQETQYF. CDR3 nucleotide sequence: TGTGCCAGCAGGGAGCGGATCCAAGAGACCCAGTACTTC.

Regarding this clonotype: The conserved phenylalanine or tryptophan normally closing the CDR3 is absent here, so this likely arose from a read error. The limits of the CDR3 on the DNA are not certain, so only TCRdb's listed CDR3 is given. The J gene is TRBJ2-7, the V gene TRBV30; the table's D call of TRBD1 was not tested on the DNA. The CDR3 is 8 amino acids long, termini counted. Germline CDR1 and CDR2: GTSNPN and SVGIG (reference sequence). This CDR3 is CAWSRISG.

The CDR3 spells CSARVTSGTVYSSYNEQFF. The DNA of the CDR3 is TGCAGTGCTAGAGTCACTAGCGGGACGGTCTATAGCTCCTACAATGAGCAGTTCTTC. The V and J genes are TRBV20-1 and TRBJ2-1, with 10 bases lining up with TRBD2. The CDR3 length is 19 residues. Germline V gives CDR1 DFQATT, CDR2 SNEGSKA (reference sequence). The trim removed 1 base at V and 0 bases at J, leaving 12 bases unmatched.

At least ten counts were recorded for this clonotype. The chain couples TRBV7-7 to TRBJ2-2; 8 bases map to TRBD2. V lost 4 bases, J lost 7 bases, and 5 bases stayed unmatched. The CDR3 consists of 14 residues. Germline CDR1 SSHAT, CDR2 FNYEAQ (reference sequence). The CDR3 coding sequence is TGTGCCAGCAGCTCAGGACTAGCAAGCGGGGAGCTGTTTTTT. It is translated as CASSSGLASGELFF. Full variable domain (missing parts from reference TRBV7-7 and TRBJ2-2): GAGVSQSPRYKVTKRGQDVTLRCDPISSHATLYWYQQALGQGPEFLTYFNYEAQPDKSGLPSDRFSAERPEGSISTLTIQRTEQRDSAMYRCASSSGLASGELFFGEGSRLTVL.

Points on this clonotype: A read error may produce the germline difference seen at one junction end. The V call is TRBV20-1, the J call TRBJ2-5; 10 bases line up with TRBD2. This CDR3 has 16 amino acids. CDR1 and CDR2 from the germline V gene are DFQATT and SNEGSKA (reference sequence). The CDR3 here is CRARGWLAGEQETQYF. CDR3 DNA sequence: TGCAGAGCTAGAGGGTGGCTAGCGGGAGAGCAAGAGACCCAGTACTTC.

The chain combines TRBV12-3 or TRBV12-4 with TRBJ1-2; maybe TRBD1 (5 bases). Trimming stripped 3 bases from V and 8 bases from J, with 10 bases between. The CDR3 is made up of 12 amino acids. The CDR3 spells CASSFQTEGYTF. Written as DNA, the CDR3 is TGTGCCAGCAGTTTTCAGACAGAAGGCTACACCTTC.

In its sample, this clonotype ranks as medium-sized. The chain couples TRBV28 to TRBJ2-3; TRBD1 matches at 7 bases. From germline, CDR1 is MDHEN and CDR2 SYDVKM. The CDR3 loop spans 18 amino acids. Trimming at V came to 5 bases and at J to 2 bases, leaving 16 bases not matched to a gene. CDR3 nucleotide sequence: TGTGCCAGCAGTCCCGACCGACAGGGCACGGGCTTCACAGATACGCAGTATTTT. This codes for CASSPDRQGTGFTDTQYF.

The V and J genes are TRBV5-6 and TRBJ2-7; possibly TRBD1 for D (6 bases). The CDR3 extends over 12 amino acids. Germline V gene lookup returns CDR1 SGHDT and CDR2 YYEEEE. The V gene lost 3 bases and the J gene lost 6 bases, with 10 bases spanning the gap. The CDR3 loop is CASSSRTAEQYF. DNA of the CDR3: TGTGCCAGCAGCTCCAGGACAGCCGAGCAGTACTTC.

This clonotype has only a few counts. A much larger clone lies a single base off, so this may be a read error. The chain employs TRBV20-1 and TRBJ1-5; weak D call: TRBD1 (5 bases). Germline V gene data show CDR1 as DFQATT and CDR2 as SNEGSKA (reference sequence). The V end lost 3 bases, the J end lost 2 bases, and 17 bases lay between the germline ends. The CDR3 is 16 amino acids. CDR3 sequence: CSASEFWGAGNQPQHF. CDR3 in DNA: TGCAGTGCTAGTGAGTTTTGGGGCGCTGGCAATCAGCCCCAGCATTTT.

The chain joins TRBV7-9 to TRBJ2-7, with TRBD1 as a possible D gene (6 bases). CDR1 is SEHNR and CDR2 is FQNEAQ in the germline V gene (reference sequence). The CDR3 has 13 amino acids. Between the trimmed V and J ends, which lost 3 bases and 6 bases, there was a span of 12 bases. This CDR3 is CASSLGTSGEQYF. As DNA, the CDR3 is TGTGCCAGCAGCTTGGGGACATCTGGCGAGCAGTACTTC.

This clonotype was detected only a few times. This rearrangement joins TRBV28 to TRBJ2-3, with TRBD1 identical over 12 bases. With V trimmed by 1 base and J by 3 bases, 5 bases remained unmatched. Germline V gene data show CDR1 as MDHEN and CDR2 as SYDVKM. The CDR3 sequence is 17 residues long. As DNA, the CDR3 is TGTGCCAGCAGTTTATACCCGGGACAGGGGGCGACAGATACGCAGTATTTT. This translates into CASSLYPGQGATDTQYF.

The chain recombines TRBV3-1 with TRBJ2-7; 9 bases map to TRBD2. The ends lost 1 base at V and 3 bases at J; junction bases unmatched: 1. CDR1 LGHDT and CDR2 YNNKEL come from the germline V gene (reference sequence). The CDR3 consists of 14 residues. The CDR3 DNA sequence: TGTGCCAGCAGCCAAGGACTAGCGGACTACGAGCAGTACTTC. Translated, it gives CASSQGLADYEQYF.

The sample holds a few counts of this clonotype. The V call is TRBV6-2 or TRBV6-3, the J call TRBJ1-1; 7 bases fit TRBD1. The J segment lost 5 bases and the V segment lost 10 bases, leaving 4 bases of the junction unmatched. The CDR3 length is 11 residues. The germline gives CDR1 MNHEY, CDR2 SVGEGT. CDR3 sequence: CATRQGTEAFF. The CDR3, as DNA: TGTGCCACCCGACAGGGAACTGAAGCTTTCTTT.

The chain uses TRBV28 and TRBJ2-5; TRBD1 might be the D (5 bases). CDR1 is MDHEN and CDR2 is SYDVKM in the germline V gene. V was clipped by 0 bases and J by 4 bases, with 6 bases between them. This CDR3 has 13 residues. The CDR3 DNA is TGTGCCAGCAGTTTATGGCAGGGAGAGACCCAGTACTTC. Residues: CASSLWQGETQYF.

Worth noting for this clonotype: Since a much larger clone is just one base distant, this may be a read error. V is TRBV4-2 and J is TRBJ2-5; 7 nucleotides agree with TRBD2. The CDR3 totals 16 residues. The germline V gene encodes CDR1 LGHNA and CDR2 YNFKEQ. With V trimmed by 1 base and J by 1 base, 6 bases remained unmatched. CDR3 loop: CASSQGSGGSQETQYF. CDR3 DNA: TGTGCCAGCAGCCAAGGGTCGGGGGGTTCCCAAGAGACCCAGTACTTC.

This clonotype was counted at least ten times. V and J are TRBV10-2 and TRBJ2-7; D assignment may be TRBD1 or TRBD2 (7 bases each). CDR1 WSHSY and CDR2 SAAADI come from the germline V gene. This CDR3 region has 14 residues. Trimming left V 4 bases short and J 2 bases short, with 12 bases between. The CDR3 nucleotides read TGCGCCAGCAGTGGTCCAGGGGGGGCCTACGAGCAGTACTTC. Amino acid sequence: CASSGPGGAYEQYF.